Detailed here is one T cell receptor (beta chain). Sequenced by immunoSEQ multiplex PCR; TCRdb stores in-frame clones only, minus some. The table has about 19,000 clones, about four fifths seen once. This record comes from a study of PD-1 blockade in classical Hodgkin lymphoma. CDR1 and CDR2 from the germline V gene are SGHVS and FQNEAQ. The CDR3 totals 16 residues. The V end lost 1 base, the J end lost 5 bases, and 17 bases lay between the germline ends. Each of the patients experienced relapse following autologous stem cell transplantation, and their brentuximab vedotin exposure differed. The chain is built from TRBV7-8 and TRBJ2-5, with D perhaps being TRBD1 or TRBD2 (5 bases each). This TCR was sampled from a human donor with classical Hodgkin lymphoma. The material sequenced was peripheral blood mononuclear cells (PBMCs), taken at baseline. In DNA, the CDR3 is TGTGCCAGCAGCTTAGTTAGAGGGGTCCCCGTGGAGACCCAGTACTTC. Its translation is CASSLVRGVPVETQYF.